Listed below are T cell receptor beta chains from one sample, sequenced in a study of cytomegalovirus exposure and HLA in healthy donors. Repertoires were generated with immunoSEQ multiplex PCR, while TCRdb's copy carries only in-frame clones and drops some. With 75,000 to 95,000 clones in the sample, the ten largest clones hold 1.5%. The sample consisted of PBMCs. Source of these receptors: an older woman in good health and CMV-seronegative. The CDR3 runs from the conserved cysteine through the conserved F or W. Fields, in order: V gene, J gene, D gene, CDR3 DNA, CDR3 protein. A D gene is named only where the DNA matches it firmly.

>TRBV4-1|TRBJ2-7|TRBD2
TGCGCCAGCAGCCTCGGACTAGAATCCTACGAGCAGTACTTC
CASSLGLESYEQYF
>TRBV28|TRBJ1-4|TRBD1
TGTGCCAGCAGTCCGGGGGGCAGGGGGCTTGAAAAACTGTTTTTT
CASSPGGRGLEKLFF
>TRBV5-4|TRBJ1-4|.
TGTGCCAGCAGCTTGGGCGGAGGGGATGAAAAACTGTTTTTT
CASSLGGGDEKLFF
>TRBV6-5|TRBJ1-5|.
TGTGCCAGCAGCCTAACCGAGGACACCAATCAGCCCCAGCATTTT
CASSLTEDTNQPQHF
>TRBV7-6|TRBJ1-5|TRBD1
TGTGCCAGCAGCACTTTGACAGGGTCGAGGAGCAATCAGCCCCAGCATTTT
CASSTLTGSRSNQPQHF
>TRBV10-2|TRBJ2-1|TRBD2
TGCGCCAGCAGTGGTCCTAGCGGGATAGAGCAGTTCTTC
CASSGPSGIEQFF
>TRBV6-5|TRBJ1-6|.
TGTGCCAGCAGTCCCCCACCCAGGGGTTCGGCCCTCCACTTT
CASSPPPRGSALHF
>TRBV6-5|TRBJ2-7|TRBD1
TGTGCCAGCAGCGCCGGGACAGGGGGTTACGAGCAGTACTTC
CASSAGTGGYEQYF
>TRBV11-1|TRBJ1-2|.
TGTGCCAGCAGCTCGCGGACAGCTACGACAAACTATGGCTACACCTTC
CASSSRTATTNYGYTF
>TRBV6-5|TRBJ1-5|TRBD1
TGTGCCAGCAGGGGACAGGGATACAATCAGCCCCAGCATTTT
CASRGQGYNQPQHF
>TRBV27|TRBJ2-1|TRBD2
TGTGCCAGCAGTTCGTCTAGCGGGGGCCCCTACAATGAGCAGTTCTTC
CASSSSSGGPYNEQFF
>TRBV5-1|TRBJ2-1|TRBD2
TGCGCCAGCAGCTTGCAAGCTAGCGGGAGGGCCAACGATGAGCAGTTCTTC
CASSLQASGRANDEQFF
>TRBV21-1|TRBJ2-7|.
TGTGCCAGCAGCAAACGGGACATCCCCTACGAGCAGTACTTC
CASSKRDIPYEQYF
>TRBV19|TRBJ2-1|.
TGTGCCAGTAGTATAGGGGGGCAGTACAATGAGCAGTTCTTC
CASSIGGQYNEQFF
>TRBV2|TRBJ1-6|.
TGTGCCAGCATTTTAGACAGAGCCAATTCACCCCTCCACTTT
CASILDRANSPLHF
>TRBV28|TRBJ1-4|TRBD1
TGTGCCAGCAGTGACGGACAGGGTGTAATTACTAATGAAAAACTGTTTTTT
CASSDGQGVITNEKLFF
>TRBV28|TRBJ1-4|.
TGTGCCAGCAGTTTGAAAGGGTTAAGCGGGCCCCGGCTGTTTTTT
CASSLKGLSGPRLFF
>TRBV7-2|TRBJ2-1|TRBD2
TGTGCCAGCAGCTTAGGTGATAGCGGGATGGATGAGCAGTTCTTC
CASSLGDSGMDEQFF
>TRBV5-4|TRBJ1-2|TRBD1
TGTGCCAGCAGCTTGGGCGGACAGGGGCATGGCTACACCTTC
CASSLGGQGHGYTF
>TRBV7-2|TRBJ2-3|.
TGTGCCAGCAGCTTTACTCACTCCGGGACACGTAACACAGATACGCAGTATTTT
CASSFTHSGTRNTDTQYF
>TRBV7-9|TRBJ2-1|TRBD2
TGTGCCAGCAGCCACGGACTAGCGGTATACAATGAGCAGTTCTTC
CASSHGLAVYNEQFF
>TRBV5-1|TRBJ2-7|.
TGCGCCAGCACCCTGATGGACTTCGCCCGGGCCGAGCAGTACTTC
CASTLMDFARAEQYF
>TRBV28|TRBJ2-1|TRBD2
TGTGCCAGCCGTGCCGGGACTAGAGCGGTCTATGAGCAGTTCTTC
CASRAGTRAVYEQFF
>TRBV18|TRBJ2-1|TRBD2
TGTGCCAGCTCACCACCGTCACTAGCGGTATCCTACAATGAGCAGTTCTTC
CASSPPSLAVSYNEQFF
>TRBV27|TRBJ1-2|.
TGTGCCAGCAAGGCGGGGGACCTTAACTATGGCTACACCTTC
CASKAGDLNYGYTF
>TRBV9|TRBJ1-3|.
TGTGCCAGCAGCGTAGGCCAGGGCAGAAACACCATATATTTT
CASSVGQGRNTIYF
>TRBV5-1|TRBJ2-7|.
TGCGCCAGCAGCTGGATGACAGCAAACGGGGGCGAGCAGTACTTC
CASSWMTANGGEQYF
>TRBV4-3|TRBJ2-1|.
TGCGCCAGCAGCCAAGTTCGTAACTCCTACAATGAGCAGTTCTTC
CASSQVRNSYNEQFF
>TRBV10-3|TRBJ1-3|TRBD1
TGTGCCAGCTCCGACAGGGAACGAGGTAACACCATATATTTT
CASSDRERGNTIYF
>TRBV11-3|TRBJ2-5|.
TGTGCCAGCAGCTTAGGAATTCGCGGTAGCGGAAAAGAGACCCAGTACTTC
CASSLGIRGSGKETQYF
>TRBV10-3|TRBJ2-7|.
TGTGCCATCAGTCCTGGGGAGCTCAGCTCCTACGAGCAGTACTTC
CAISPGELSSYEQYF
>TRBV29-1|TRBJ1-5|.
TGCAGCGTGGGGGCCCCAGGGAGCGGTCAGCCCCAGCATTTT
CSVGAPGSGQPQHF